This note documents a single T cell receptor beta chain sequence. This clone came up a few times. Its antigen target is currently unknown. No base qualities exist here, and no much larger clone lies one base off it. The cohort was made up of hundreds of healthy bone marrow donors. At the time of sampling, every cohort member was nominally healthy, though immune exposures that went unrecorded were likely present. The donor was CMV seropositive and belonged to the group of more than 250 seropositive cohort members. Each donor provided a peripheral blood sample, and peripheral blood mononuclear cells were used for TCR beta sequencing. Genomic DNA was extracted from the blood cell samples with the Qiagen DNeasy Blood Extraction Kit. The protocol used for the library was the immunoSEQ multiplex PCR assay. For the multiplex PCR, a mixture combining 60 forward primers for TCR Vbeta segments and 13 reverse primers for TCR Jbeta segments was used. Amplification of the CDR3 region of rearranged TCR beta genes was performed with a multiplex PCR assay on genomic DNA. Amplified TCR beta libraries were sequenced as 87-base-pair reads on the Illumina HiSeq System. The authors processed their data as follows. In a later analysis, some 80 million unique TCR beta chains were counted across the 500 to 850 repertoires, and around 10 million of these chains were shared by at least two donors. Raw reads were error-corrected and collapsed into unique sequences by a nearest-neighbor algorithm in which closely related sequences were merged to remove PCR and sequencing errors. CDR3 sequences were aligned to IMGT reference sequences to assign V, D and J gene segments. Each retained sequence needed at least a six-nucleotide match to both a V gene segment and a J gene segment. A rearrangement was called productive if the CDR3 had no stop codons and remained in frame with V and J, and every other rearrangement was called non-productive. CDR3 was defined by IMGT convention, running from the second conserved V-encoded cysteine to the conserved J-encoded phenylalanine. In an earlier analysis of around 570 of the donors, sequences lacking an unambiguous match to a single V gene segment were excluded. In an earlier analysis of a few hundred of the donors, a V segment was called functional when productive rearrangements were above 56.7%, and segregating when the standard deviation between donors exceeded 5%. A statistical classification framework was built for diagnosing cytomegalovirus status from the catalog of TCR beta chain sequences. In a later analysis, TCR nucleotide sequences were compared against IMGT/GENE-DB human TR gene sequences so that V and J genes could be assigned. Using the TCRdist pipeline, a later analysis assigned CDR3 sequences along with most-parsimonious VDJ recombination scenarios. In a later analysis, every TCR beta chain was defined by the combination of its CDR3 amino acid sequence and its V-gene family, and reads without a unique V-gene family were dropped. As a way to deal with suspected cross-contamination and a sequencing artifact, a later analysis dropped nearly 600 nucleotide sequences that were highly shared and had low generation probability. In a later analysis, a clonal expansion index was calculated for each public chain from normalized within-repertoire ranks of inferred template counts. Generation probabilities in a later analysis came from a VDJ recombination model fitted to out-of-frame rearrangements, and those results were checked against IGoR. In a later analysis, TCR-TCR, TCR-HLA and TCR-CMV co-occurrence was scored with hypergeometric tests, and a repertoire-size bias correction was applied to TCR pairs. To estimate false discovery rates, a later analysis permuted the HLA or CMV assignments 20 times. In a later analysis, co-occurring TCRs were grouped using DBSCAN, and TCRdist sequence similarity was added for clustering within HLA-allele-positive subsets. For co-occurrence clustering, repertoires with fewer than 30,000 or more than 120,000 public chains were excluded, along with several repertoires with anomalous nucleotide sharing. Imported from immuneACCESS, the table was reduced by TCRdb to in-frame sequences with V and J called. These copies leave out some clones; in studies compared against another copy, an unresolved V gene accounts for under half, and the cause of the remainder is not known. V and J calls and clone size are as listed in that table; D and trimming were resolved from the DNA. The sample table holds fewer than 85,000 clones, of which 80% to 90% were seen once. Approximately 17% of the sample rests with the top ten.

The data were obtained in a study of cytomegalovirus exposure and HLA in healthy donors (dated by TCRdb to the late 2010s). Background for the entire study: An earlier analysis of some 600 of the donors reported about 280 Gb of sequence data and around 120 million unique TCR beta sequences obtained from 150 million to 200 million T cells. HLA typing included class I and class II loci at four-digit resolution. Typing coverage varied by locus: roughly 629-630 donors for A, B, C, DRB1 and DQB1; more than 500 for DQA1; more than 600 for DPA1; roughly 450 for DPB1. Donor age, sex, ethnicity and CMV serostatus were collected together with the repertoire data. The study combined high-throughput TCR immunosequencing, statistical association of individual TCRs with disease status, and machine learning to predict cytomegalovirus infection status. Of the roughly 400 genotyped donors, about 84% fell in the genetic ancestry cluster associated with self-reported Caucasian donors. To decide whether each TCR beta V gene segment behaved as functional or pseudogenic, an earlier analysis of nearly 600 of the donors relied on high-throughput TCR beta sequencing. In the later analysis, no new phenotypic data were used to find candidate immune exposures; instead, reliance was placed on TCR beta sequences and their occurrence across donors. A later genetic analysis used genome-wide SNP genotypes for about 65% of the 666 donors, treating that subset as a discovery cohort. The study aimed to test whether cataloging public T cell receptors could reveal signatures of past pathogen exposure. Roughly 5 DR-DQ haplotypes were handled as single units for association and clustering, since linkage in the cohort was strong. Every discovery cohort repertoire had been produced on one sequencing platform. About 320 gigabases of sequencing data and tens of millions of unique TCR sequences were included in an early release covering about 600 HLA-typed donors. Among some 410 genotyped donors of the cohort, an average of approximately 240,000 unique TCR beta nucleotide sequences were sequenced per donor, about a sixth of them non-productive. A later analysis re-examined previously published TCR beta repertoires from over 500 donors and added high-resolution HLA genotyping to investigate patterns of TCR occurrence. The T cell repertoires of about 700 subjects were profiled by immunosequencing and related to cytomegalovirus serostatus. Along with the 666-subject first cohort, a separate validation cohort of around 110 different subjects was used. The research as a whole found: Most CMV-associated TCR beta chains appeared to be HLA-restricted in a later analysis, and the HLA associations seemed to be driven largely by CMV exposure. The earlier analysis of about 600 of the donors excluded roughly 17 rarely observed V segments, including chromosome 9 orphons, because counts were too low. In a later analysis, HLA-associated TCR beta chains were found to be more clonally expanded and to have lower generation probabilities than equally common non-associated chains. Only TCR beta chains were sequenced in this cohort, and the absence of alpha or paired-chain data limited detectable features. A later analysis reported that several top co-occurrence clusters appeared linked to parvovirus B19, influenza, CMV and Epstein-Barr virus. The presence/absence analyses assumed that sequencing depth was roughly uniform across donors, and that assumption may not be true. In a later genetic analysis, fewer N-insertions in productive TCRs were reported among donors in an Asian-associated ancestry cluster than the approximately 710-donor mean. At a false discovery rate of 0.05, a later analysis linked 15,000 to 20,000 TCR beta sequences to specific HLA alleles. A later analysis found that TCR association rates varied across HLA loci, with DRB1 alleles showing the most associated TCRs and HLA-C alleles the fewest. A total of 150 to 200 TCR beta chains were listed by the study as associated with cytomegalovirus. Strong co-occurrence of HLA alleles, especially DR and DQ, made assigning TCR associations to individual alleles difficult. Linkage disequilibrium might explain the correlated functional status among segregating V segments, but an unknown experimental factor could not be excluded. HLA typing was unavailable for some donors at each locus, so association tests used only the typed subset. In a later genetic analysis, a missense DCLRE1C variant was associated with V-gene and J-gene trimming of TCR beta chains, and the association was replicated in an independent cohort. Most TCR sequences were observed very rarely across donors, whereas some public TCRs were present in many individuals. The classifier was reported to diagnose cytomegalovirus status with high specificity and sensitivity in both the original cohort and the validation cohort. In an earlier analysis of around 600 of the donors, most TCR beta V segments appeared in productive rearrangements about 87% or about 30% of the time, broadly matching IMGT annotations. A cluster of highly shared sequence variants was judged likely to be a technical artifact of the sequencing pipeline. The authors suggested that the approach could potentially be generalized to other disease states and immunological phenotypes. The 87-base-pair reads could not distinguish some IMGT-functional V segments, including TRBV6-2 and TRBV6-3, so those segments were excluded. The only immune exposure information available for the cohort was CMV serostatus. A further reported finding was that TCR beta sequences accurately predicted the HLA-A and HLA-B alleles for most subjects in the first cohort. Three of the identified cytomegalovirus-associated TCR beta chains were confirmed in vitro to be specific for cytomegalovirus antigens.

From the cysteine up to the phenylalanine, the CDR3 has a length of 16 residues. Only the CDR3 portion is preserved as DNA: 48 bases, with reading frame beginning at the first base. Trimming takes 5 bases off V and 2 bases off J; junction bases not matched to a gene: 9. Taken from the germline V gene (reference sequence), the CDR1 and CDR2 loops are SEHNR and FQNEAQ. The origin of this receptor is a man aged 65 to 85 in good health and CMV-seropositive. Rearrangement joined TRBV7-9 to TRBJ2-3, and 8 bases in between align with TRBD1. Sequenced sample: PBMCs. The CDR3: CASSLLQGVPTDTQYF. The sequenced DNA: TGTGCCAGCAGCCTACTACAGGGGGTACCCACAGATACGCAGTATTTT.